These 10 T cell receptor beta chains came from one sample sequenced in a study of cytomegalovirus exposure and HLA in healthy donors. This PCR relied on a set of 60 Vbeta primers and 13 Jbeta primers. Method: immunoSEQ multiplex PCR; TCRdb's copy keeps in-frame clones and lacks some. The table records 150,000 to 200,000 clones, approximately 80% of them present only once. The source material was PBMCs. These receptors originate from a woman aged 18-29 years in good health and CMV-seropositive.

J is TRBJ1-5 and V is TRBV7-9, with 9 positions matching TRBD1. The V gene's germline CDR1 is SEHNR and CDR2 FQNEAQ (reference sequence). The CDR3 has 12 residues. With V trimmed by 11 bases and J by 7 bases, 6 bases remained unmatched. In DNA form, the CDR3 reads TGTGCCGACCGGGACAGGGTGCAGCCCCAGCATTTT. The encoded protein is CADRDRVQPQHF.

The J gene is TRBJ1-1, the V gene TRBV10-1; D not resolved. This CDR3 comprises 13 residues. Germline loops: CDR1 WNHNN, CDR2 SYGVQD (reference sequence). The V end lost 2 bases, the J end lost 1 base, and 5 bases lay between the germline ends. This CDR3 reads CASSEGGNTEAFF. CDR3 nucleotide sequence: TGCGCCAGCAGTGAGGGCGGGAACACTGAAGCTTTCTTT.

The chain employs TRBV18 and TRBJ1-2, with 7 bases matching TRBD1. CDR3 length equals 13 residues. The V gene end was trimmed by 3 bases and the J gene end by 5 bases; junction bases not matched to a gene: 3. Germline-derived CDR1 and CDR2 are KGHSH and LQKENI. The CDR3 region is CASSPGGQYGYTF. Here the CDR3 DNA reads TGTGCCAGCTCACCCGGGGGACAGTATGGCTACACCTTC. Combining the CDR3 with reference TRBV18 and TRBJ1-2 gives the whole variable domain NAGVMQNPRHLVRRRGQEARLRCSPMKGHSHVYWYRQLPEEGLKFMVYLQKENIIDESGMPKERFSAEFPKEGPSILRIQQVVRGDSAAYFCASSPGGQYGYTFGSGTRLTVV.

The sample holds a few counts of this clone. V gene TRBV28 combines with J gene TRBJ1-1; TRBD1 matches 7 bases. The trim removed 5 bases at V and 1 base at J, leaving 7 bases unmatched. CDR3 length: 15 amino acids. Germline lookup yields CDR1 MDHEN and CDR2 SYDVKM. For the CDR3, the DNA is TGTGCCAGCAGTCAGACAGGGAGAGGGAACACTGAAGCTTTCTTT. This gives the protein CASSQTGRGNTEAFF.

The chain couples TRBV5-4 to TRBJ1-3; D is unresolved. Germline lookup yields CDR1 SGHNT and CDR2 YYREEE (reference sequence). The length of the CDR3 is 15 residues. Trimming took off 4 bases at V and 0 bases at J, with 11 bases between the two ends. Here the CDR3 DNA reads TGTGCCAGCAGCGCGACCCGGAGCTCTGGAAACACCATATATTTT. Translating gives CASSATRSSGNTIYF.

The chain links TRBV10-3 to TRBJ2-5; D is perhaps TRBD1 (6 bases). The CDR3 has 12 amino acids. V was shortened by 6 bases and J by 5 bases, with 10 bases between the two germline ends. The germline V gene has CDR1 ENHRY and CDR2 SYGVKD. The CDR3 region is CAIRGQSETQYF. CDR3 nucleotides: TGTGCCATCAGGGGACAATCTGAGACCCAGTACTTC.

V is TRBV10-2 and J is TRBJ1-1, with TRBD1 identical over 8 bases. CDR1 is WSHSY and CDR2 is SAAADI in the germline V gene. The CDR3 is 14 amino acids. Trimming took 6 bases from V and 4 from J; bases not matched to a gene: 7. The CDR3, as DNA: TGCGCCAGCAGCTGGGGACAGGTTGGCACTGAAGCTTTCTTT. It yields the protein CASSWGQVGTEAFF.

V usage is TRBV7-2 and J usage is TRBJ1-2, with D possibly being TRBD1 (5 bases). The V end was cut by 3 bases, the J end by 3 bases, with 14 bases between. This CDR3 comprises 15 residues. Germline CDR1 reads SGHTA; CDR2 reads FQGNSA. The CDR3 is CASSFLVGGDYGYTF. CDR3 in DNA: TGTGCCAGCAGCTTCTTAGTGGGGGGGGACTATGGCTACACCTTC.

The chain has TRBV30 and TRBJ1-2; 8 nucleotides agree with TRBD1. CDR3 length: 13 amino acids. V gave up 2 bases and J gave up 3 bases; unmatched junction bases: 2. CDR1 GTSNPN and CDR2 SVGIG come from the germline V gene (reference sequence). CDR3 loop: CAWSSGGDYGYTF. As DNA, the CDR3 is TGTGCCTGGAGTTCAGGGGGCGACTATGGCTACACCTTC.

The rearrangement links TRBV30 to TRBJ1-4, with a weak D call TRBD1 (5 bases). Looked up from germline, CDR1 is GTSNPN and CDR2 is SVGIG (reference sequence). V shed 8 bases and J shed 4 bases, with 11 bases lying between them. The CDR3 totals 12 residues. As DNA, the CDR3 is TGTGCCGGTAGACAGTATAATGAAAAACTGTTTTTT. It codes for CAGRQYNEKLFF.